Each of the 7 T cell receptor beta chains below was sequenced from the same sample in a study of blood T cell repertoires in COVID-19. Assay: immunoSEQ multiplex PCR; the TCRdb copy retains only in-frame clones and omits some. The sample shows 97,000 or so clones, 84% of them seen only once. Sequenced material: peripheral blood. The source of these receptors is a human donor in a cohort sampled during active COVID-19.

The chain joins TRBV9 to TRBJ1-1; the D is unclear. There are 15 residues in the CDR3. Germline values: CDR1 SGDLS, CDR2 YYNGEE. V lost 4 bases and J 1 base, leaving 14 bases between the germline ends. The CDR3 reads CASSPWATPNTEAFF. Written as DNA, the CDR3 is TGTGCCAGCAGCCCTTGGGCCACCCCGAACACTGAAGCTTTCTTT.

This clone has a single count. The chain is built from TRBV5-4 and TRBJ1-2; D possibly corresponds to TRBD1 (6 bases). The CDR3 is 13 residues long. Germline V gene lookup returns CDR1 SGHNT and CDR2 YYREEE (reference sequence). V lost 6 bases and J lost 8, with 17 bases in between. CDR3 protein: CASTPWGGAGYTF. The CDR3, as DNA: TGTGCCAGCACCCCTTGGGGGGGGGCGGGCTACACCTTC.

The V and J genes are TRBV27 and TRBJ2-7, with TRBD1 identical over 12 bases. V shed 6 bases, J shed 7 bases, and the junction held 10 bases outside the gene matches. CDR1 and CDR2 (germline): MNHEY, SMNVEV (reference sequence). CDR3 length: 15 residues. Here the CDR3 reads CASRLPGTGGGEQYF. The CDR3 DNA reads TGTGCCAGCAGACTCCCGGGGACAGGGGGCGGGGAGCAGTACTTC.

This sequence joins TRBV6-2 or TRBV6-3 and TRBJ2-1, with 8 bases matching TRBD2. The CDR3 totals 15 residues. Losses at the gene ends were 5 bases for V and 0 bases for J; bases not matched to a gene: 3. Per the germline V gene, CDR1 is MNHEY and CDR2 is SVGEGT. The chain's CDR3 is CASSVAGSSYNEQFF. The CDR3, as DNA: TGTGCCAGCAGTGTAGCGGGGAGCTCCTACAATGAGCAGTTCTTC.

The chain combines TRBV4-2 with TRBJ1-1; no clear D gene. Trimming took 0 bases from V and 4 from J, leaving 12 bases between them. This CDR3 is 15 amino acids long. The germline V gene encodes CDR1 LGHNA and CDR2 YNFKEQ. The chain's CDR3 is CASSQDRPGFTEAFF. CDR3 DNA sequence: TGTGCCAGCAGCCAAGATCGTCCCGGGTTCACTGAAGCTTTCTTT.

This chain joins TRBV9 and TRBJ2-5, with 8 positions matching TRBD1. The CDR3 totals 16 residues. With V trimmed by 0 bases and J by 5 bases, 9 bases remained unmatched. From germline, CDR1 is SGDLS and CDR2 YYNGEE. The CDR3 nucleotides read TGTGCCAGCAGCGTAGGCCGGGACAGGTCCACGGAGACCCAGTACTTC. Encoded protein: CASSVGRDRSTETQYF. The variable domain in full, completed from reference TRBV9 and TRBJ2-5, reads DSGVTQTPKHLITATGQRVTLRCSPRSGDLSVYWYQQSLDQGLQFLIQYYNGEERAKGNILERFSAQQFPDLHSELNLSSLELGDSALYFCASSVGRDRSTETQYFGPGTRLLVL.

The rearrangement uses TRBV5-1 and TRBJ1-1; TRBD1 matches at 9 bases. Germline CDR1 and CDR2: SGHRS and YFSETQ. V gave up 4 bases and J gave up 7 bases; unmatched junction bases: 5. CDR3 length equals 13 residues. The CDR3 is CASSPVTGGEAFF. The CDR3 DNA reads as TGCGCCAGCAGCCCAGTGACAGGGGGTGAAGCTTTCTTT.